In this sample, the clone carrying this T cell receptor (beta chain) turned up many times. The authors produced cDNA by 5'RACE using 10-nucleotide random UMIs. A single record per CDR3 protein comes from TCRdb applying MiXCR to the 5' RACE reads. The sample has approximately 60,000 distinct CDR3 sequences; roughly 3.5% are singletons. This sample is drawn from a study of neurological immune-mediated disorders. Germline loops: CDR1 SGHTA, CDR2 FQGNSA. This CDR3 comprises 16 residues. Deletions cut 5 bases from V and 4 bases from J, with 20 bases between. The TCR sequence derives from a woman aged 25-40 years with multiple sclerosis. The chain links TRBV7-2 to TRBJ2-5; tentatively, D is TRBD1 (5 bases). The specimen sequenced was PBMCs. This chain's CDR3 is CASSPHRPGHLETQYF. CDR3 DNA sequence: TGTGCCAGCAGCCCCCATCGGCCAGGGCACCTAGAGACCCAGTACTTC.